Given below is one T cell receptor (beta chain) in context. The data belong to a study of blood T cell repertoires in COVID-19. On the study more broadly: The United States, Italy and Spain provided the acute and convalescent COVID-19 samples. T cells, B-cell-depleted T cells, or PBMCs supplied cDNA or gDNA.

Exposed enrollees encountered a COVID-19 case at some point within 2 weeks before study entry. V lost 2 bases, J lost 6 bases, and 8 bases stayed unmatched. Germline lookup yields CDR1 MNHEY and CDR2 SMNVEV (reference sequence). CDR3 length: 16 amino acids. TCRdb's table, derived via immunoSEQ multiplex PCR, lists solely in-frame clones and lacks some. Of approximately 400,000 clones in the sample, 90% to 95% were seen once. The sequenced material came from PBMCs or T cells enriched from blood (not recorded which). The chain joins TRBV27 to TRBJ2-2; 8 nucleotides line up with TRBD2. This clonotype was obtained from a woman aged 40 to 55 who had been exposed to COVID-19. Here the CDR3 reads CASSLRGGGPPGELFF. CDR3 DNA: TGTGCCAGCAGTTTACGCGGCGGGGGGCCCCCCGGGGAGCTGTTTTTT.